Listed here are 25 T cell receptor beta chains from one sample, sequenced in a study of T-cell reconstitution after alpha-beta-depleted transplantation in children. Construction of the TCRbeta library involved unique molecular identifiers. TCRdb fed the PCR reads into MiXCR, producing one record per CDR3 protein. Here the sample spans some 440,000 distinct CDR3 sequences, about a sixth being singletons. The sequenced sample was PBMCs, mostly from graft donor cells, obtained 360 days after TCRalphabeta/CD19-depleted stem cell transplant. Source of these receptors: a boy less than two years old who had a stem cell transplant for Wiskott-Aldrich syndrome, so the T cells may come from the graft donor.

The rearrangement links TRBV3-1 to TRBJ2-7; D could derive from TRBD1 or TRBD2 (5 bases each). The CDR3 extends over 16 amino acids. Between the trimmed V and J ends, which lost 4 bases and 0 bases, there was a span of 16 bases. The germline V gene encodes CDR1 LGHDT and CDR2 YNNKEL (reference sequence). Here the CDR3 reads CASSRLGTLSSYEQYF. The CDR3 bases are TGTGCCAGCAGCCGCCTCGGGACCCTTAGCTCCTACGAGCAGTACTTC.

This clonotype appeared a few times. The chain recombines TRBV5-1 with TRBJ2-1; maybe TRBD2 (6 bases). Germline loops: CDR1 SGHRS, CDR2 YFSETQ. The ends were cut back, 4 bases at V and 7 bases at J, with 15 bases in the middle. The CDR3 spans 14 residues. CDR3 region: CASSPGLPTNEQFF. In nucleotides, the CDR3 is TGCGCCAGCAGCCCGGGACTTCCTACTAATGAGCAGTTCTTC.

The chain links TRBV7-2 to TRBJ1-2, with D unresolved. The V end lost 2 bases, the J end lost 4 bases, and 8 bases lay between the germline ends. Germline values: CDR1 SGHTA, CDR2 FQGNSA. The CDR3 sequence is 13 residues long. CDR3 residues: CASSLTHGYGYTF. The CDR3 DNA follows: TGTGCCAGCAGCTTAACCCACGGCTATGGCTACACCTTC.

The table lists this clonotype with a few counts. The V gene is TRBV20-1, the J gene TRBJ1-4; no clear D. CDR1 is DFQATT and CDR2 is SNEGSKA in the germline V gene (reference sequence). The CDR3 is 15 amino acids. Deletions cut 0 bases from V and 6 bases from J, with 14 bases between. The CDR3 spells CSARDPWKGDEKLFF. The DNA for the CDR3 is TGCAGTGCTAGAGATCCCTGGAAGGGCGATGAAAAACTGTTTTTT.

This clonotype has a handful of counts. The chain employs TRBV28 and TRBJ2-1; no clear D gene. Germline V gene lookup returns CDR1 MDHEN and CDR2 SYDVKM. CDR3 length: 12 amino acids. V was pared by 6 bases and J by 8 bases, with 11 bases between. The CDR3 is CASRFNRDEQFF. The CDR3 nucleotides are TGTGCCAGCAGATTTAATCGGGATGAGCAGTTCTTC.

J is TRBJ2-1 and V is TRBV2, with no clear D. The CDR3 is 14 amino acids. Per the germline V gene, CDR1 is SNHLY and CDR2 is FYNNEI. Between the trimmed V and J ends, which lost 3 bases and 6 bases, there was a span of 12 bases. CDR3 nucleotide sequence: TGTGCCAGCAGTGAGTTATGGAGTACCAATGAGCAGTTCTTC. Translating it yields CASSELWSTNEQFF.

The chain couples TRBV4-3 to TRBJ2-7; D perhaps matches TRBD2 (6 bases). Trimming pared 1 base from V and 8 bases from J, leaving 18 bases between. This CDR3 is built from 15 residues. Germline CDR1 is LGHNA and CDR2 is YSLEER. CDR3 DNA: TGCGCCAGCAGCCAAGGGGGAGTCGGGGGTTGGAAGCAGTACTTC. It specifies CASSQGGVGGWKQYF.

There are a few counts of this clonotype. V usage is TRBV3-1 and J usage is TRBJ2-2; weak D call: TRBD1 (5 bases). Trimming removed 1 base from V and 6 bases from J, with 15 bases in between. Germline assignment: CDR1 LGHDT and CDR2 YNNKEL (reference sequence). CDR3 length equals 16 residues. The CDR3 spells CASSQGAIWGAGELFF. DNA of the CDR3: TGTGCCAGCAGCCAAGGCGCTATATGGGGCGCCGGGGAGCTGTTTTTT.

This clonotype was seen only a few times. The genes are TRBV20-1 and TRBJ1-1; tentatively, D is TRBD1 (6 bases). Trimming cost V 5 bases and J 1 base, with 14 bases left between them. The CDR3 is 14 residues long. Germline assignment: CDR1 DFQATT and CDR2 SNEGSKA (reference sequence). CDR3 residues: CSAARGRGNTEAFF. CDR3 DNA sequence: TGCAGTGCTGCTAGGGGCAGGGGGAACACTGAAGCTTTCTTT.

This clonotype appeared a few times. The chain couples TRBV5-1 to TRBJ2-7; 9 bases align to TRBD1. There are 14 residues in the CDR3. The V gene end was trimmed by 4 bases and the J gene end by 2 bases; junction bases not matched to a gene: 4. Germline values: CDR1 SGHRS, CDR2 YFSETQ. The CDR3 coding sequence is TGCGCCAGCAGCGGACGGGACAGGGCCTACGAGCAGTACTTC. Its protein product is CASSGRDRAYEQYF.

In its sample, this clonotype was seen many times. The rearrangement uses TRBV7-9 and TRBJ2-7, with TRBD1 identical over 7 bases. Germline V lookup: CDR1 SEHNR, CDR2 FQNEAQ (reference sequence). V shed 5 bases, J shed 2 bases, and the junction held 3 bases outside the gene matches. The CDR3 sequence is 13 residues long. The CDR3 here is CASSTGAPYEQYF. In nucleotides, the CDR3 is TGTGCCAGCAGCACAGGGGCACCCTACGAGCAGTACTTC. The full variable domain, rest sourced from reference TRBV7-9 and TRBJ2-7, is DTGVSQNPRHKITKRGQNVTFRCDPISEHNRLYWYRQTLGQGPEFLTYFQNEAQLEKSRLLSDRFSAERPKGSFSTLEIQRTEQGDSAMYLCASSTGAPYEQYFGPGTRLTVT.

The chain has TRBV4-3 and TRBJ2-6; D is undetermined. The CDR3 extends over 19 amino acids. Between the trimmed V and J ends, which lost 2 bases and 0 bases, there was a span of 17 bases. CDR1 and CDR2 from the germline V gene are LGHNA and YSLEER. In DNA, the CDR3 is TGCGCCAGCAGCCAATTTGATCCTCTCCTCTACTCTGGGGCCAACGTCCTGACTTTC. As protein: CASSQFDPLLYSGANVLTF.

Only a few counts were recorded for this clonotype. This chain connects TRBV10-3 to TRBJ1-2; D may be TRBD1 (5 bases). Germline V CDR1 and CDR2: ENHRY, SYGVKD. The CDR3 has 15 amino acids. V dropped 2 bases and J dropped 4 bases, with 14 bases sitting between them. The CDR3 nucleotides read TGTGCCATCAGTGAGGGGAACAGGCGGACCTATGGCTACACCTTC. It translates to CAISEGNRRTYGYTF.

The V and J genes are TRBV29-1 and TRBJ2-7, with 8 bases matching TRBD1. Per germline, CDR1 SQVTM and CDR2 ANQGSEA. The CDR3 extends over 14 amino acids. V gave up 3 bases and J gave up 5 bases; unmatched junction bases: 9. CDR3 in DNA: TGCAGCGTTGATGCAGGACAGGGATTGGACGAGCAGTACTTC. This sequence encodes CSVDAGQGLDEQYF.

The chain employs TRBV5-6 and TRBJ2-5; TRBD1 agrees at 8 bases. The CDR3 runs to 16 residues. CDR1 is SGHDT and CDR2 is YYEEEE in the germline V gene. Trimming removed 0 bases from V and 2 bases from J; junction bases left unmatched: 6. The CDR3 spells CASSLARYRGQETQYF. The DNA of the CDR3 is TGTGCCAGCAGCTTGGCCAGATACAGGGGGCAAGAGACCCAGTACTTC.

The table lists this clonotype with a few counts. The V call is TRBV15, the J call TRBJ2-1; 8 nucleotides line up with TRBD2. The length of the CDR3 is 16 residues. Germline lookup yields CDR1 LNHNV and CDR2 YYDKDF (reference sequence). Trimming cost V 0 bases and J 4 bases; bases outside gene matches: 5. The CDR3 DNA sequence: TGTGCCACCAGCAGAGATCTAGCGGGCAATTACAATGAGCAGTTCTTC. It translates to CATSRDLAGNYNEQFF.

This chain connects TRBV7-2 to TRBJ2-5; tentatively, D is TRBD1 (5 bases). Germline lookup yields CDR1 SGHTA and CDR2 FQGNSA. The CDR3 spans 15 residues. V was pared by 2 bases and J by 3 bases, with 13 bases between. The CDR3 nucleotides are TGTGCCAGCAGCTTAAGGAGCAGGGTCAAAGAGACCCAGTACTTC. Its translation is CASSLRSRVKETQYF.

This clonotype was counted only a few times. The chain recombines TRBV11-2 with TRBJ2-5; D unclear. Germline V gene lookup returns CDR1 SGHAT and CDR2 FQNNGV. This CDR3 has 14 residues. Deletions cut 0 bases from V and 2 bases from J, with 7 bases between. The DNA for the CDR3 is TGTGCCAGCAGCTTAGATCCGTGGCAAGAGACCCAGTACTTC. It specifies CASSLDPWQETQYF.

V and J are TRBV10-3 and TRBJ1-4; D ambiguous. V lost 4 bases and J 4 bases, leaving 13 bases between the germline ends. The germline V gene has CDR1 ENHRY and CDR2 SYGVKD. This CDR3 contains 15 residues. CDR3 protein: CAISGGFGNNEKLFF. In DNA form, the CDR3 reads TGTGCCATCAGTGGGGGATTTGGGAATAATGAAAAACTGTTTTTT.

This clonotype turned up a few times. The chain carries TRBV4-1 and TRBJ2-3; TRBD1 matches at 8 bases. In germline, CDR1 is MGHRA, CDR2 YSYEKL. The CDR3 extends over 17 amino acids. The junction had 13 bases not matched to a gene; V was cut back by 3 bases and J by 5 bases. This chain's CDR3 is CASSHSPTGGRGDTQYF. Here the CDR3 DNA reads TGCGCCAGCAGCCATAGCCCAACAGGGGGTCGTGGAGATACGCAGTATTTT.

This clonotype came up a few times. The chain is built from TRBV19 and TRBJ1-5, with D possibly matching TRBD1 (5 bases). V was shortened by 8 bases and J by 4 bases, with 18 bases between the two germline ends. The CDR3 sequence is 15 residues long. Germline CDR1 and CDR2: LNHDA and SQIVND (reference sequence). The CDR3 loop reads CASGPGLFVNQPQHF. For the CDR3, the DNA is TGTGCCAGTGGACCGGGACTGTTTGTAAATCAGCCCCAGCATTTT.

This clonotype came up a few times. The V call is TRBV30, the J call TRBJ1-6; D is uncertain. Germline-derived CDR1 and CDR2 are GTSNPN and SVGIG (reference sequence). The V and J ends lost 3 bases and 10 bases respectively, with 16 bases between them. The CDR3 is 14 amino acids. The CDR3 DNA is TGTGCCTGGAGCTTAGGGAGTGTGGAATCACCCCTCCACTTT. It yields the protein CAWSLGSVESPLHF.

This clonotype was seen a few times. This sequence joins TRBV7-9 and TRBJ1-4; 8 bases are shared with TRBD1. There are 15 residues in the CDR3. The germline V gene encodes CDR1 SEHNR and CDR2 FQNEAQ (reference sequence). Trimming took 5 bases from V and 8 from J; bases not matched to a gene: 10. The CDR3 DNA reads TGTGCCAGCAGCCCGGGACAGGTGATGGAGGAAAAACTGTTTTTT. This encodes CASSPGQVMEEKLFF.

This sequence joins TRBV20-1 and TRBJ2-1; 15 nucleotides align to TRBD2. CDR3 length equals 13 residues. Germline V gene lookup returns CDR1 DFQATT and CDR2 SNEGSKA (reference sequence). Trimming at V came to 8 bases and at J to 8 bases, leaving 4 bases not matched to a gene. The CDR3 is CSYGLAGGHEQFF. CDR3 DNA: TGCAGTTACGGACTAGCGGGAGGGCATGAGCAGTTCTTC.

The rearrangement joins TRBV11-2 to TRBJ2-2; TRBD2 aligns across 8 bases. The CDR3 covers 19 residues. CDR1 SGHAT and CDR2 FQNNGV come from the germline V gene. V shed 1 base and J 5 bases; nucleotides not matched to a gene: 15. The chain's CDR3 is CASSLGGLWGLGRTGELFF. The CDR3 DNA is TGTGCCAGCAGCTTAGGAGGGTTGTGGGGACTAGGTCGGACCGGGGAGCTGTTTTTT.